This T cell receptor (beta chain) was sequenced during a study of cytomegalovirus exposure and HLA in healthy donors (dated by TCRdb to about 2017). About the study as a whole: An earlier analysis of 587 of the donors reported approximately 260 Gb of sequence data and approximately 120 million unique TCR beta sequences obtained from around 180 million T cells. Both class I and class II loci were covered by HLA typing, at four-digit resolution. The study used immunosequencing to profile the T cell repertoires of 666 subjects and linked those repertoires to cytomegalovirus serostatus. About 300 gigabases of sequencing data and approximately 80 million unique TCR sequences were included in an early release covering about 700 HLA-typed donors. A separate validation cohort of approximately 130 different subjects was used in addition to the 666-subject first cohort. Among 300 to 450 genotyped donors of the cohort, an average of roughly 240,000 unique TCR beta nucleotide sequences were sequenced per donor, around a sixth of them non-productive. The study aimed to test whether signatures of past pathogen exposure could be identified by cataloging public T cell receptors. Every discovery cohort repertoire had been produced on one sequencing platform. Donor age, sex, ethnicity and CMV serostatus were compiled alongside the repertoire data. A later genetic analysis took genome-wide SNP genotypes for about three fifths of the 666 donors and used that subset as a discovery cohort. An earlier analysis of 450 to 750 of the donors used high-throughput TCR beta sequencing to judge whether each TCR beta V gene segment behaved as functional or pseudogenic. A later analysis re-analyzed previously published TCR beta repertoires from roughly 630 donors and added high-resolution HLA genotyping to study TCR occurrence patterns. Rather than using new phenotypic data, the later analysis identified candidate immune exposures from TCR beta sequences and from how often those sequences occurred across donors. The number of donors typed differed by locus, with roughly 629-640 for A, B, C, DRB1 and DQB1, roughly 520 for DQA1, some 570 for DPA1, and some 450 for DPB1. About five DR-DQ haplotypes were handled as single units for association and clustering, since linkage in the cohort was strong. To predict cytomegalovirus infection status, the study brought together high-throughput TCR immunosequencing, statistical association of individual TCRs with disease status, and machine learning. Of the 350 to 450 genotyped donors, around 81% fell in the genetic ancestry cluster associated with self-reported Caucasian donors. The full study reports these points: Only TCR beta chains were sequenced in this cohort, and the absence of alpha or paired-chain data limited detectable features. A cluster of highly shared sequence variants was judged likely to be a technical artifact of the sequencing pipeline. According to a later analysis, TCR association rates differed among HLA loci, with DRB1 alleles showing the most associated TCRs and HLA-C alleles showing the fewest. Strong co-occurrence of HLA alleles, especially DR and DQ, made assigning TCR associations to individual alleles difficult. In a later analysis, HLA-associated TCR beta chains showed more clonal expansion and lower generation probabilities than non-associated chains that were equally common. About 17 rarely observed V segments, including chromosome 9 orphons, were excluded from the earlier analysis of approximately 500 of the donors because counts were too low. In vitro tests confirmed that a few of the cytomegalovirus-associated TCR beta chains recognize cytomegalovirus antigens. The 87-base-pair reads could not distinguish some IMGT-functional V segments, including TRBV6-2 and TRBV6-3, so those segments were excluded. Because HLA typing was missing for some donors at each locus, association tests included only the typed subset. V-gene and J-gene trimming of TCR beta chains was associated with a missense DCLRE1C variant in a later genetic analysis, and the association was replicated in an independent cohort. Across donors, most TCR sequences were observed very rarely, whereas some public TCRs were present in many individuals. A later analysis reported that several top co-occurrence clusters appeared linked to parvovirus B19, influenza, CMV and Epstein-Barr virus. Specific HLA alleles were associated with over 15,000 TCR beta sequences at a false discovery rate of 0.05 in a later analysis. The classifier was reported to diagnose cytomegalovirus status with high specificity and sensitivity in both the original and validation cohorts. In a later analysis, most CMV-associated TCR beta chains were found to appear HLA-restricted, with HLA associations seemingly driven largely by CMV exposure. In the study, about 150 TCR beta chains were listed as associated with cytomegalovirus. The authors suggested that the approach could potentially be generalized to other disease states and immunological phenotypes. Immune exposure information for the cohort was limited to CMV serostatus. A further reported finding was that TCR beta sequences accurately predicted the HLA-A and HLA-B alleles for most subjects in the first cohort. The presence/absence analyses assumed that sequencing depth was roughly uniform across donors, and that assumption may not be true. Correlated functional status among segregating V segments might reflect linkage disequilibrium, but an unknown experimental factor could not be ruled out. In an earlier analysis of several hundred of the donors, most TCR beta V segments were observed in productive rearrangements about 87% or about 30% of the time, broadly matching IMGT annotations. Compared with the roughly 700-donor mean, donors in an Asian-associated ancestry cluster had fewer N-insertions in productive TCRs, according to a later genetic analysis.

The protocol used for the library was the immunoSEQ multiplex PCR assay. For the multiplex PCR, a mixture combining 60 forward primers for TCR Vbeta segments and 13 reverse primers for TCR Jbeta segments was used. The CDR3 region of rearranged TCR beta genes was amplified from genomic DNA with a multiplex PCR assay. The amplified TCR beta libraries were sequenced on the Illumina HiSeq System as 87-base-pair reads. On the study's bioinformatics: In a later analysis, 70 million to 95 million unique TCR beta chains were counted across the roughly 610 repertoires, and about 10 million of these chains were shared by at least two donors. A nearest-neighbor algorithm error-corrected the raw reads and collapsed the reads into unique sequences, merging closely related sequences to remove PCR and sequencing errors. CDR3 sequences were aligned to IMGT reference sequences to assign V, D and J gene segments. Each retained sequence needed at least a six-nucleotide match to both a V gene segment and a J gene segment. A rearrangement counted as productive if the CDR3 had no stop codons and remained in frame with V and J, and every other rearrangement counted as non-productive. Following IMGT convention, CDR3 was defined as the stretch from the second conserved V-encoded cysteine up to the conserved J-encoded phenylalanine. The earlier analysis of about 530 of the donors excluded any sequence lacking an unambiguous match to a single V gene segment. An earlier analysis of about 590 of the donors classified V segments as functional when productive rearrangements were above 56.7% and as segregating when the standard deviation between donors was above 5%. A statistical classification framework was developed to diagnose cytomegalovirus status using the catalog of TCR beta chain sequences. A later analysis assigned V and J genes by comparing TCR nucleotide sequences with IMGT/GENE-DB human TR gene sequences. The TCRdist pipeline was used in a later analysis to assign CDR3 sequences and most-parsimonious VDJ recombination scenarios. In a later analysis, each TCR beta chain was defined by its CDR3 amino acid sequence together with its V-gene family, and reads without a unique V-gene family were excluded. A later analysis removed 450 to 600 highly shared, low-generation-probability nucleotide sequences to deal with suspected cross-contamination and a sequencing artifact. In a later analysis, a clonal expansion index for each public chain was calculated from normalized within-repertoire ranks of inferred template counts. In a later analysis, generation probabilities were computed using a VDJ recombination model fitted to out-of-frame rearrangements, and the results were checked against IGoR. A later analysis scored TCR-TCR, TCR-HLA and TCR-CMV co-occurrence with hypergeometric tests, applying a repertoire-size bias correction to TCR pairs. False discovery rates were estimated in a later analysis by permuting HLA or CMV assignments 20 times. In a later analysis, co-occurring TCRs were grouped using DBSCAN, and TCRdist sequence similarity was added for clustering within HLA-allele-positive subsets. Repertoires with fewer than 30,000 or more than 120,000 public chains, plus five repertoires with anomalous nucleotide sharing, were excluded from co-occurrence clustering. What TCRdb holds here is the immuneACCESS table cut down to in-frame rearrangements. Part of the clones is not present; checked against another copy, under half of the missing clones reflect an unresolved V gene, and the others are unexplained. Clonal size and the V and J genes are those of that table, whereas D and trimming came from the DNA. In all, the sample holds 97,000 or so clones, and around a tenth of those were seen once. The ten biggest clones cover about 5% of the sample.

The cohort comprised 670 or so healthy bone marrow donors. At the time of sampling, every cohort member was nominally healthy, though immune exposures that went unrecorded were likely present. The donor tested CMV seropositive and was one of the 289 seropositive cohort members. Every donor gave a peripheral blood sample, and the peripheral blood mononuclear cells from that sample were used for TCR beta sequencing. The Qiagen DNeasy Blood Extraction Kit was used to extract genomic DNA from the blood cell samples. The CDR3 has 14 amino acids, counting the end cysteine and phenylalanine. Just CDR3 DNA is preserved here, 42 bases in frame from base 1. The germline V gene encodes CDR1 SGHDT and CDR2 YYEEEE. The junction carries 10 bases between V and J, which are trimmed by 3 bases and 1 base respectively. Turning to this clone: This receptor's antigen is unknown. Base quality data are lacking; no much larger clone is found one base away.

The clonotype was recovered from a man in his forties or fifties in good health and CMV-seropositive. The chain is encoded by TRBV5-6 joined to TRBJ2-5, with the D gene call left open. Source material: PBMCs. CDR3 sequence: CASSSFRFQETQYF. The DNA sequence is TGTGCCAGCAGCTCGTTCAGATTCCAAGAGACCCAGTACTTC.